The 8 T cell receptor beta chains below come from one sample, sequenced in a study of T cells in Graves' hyperthyroidism and ophthalmopathy. Using RNA transcripts as the source, TCR beta CDR3 regions were amplified. Using the HTBI primer set, a first-round RT-PCR was run on the TCR CDR3. TCRdb redid the calling of the multiplex PCR reads with MiXCR, one entry per CDR3 protein. Among roughly 380,000 distinct CDR3 sequences listed, around 13% were seen once. Source material: blood. These receptors were obtained from a woman between 55 and 75 years old with Graves' hyperthyroidism.

This clonotype was recorded many times. The chain combines TRBV7-9 with TRBJ2-1; 7 bases align to TRBD2. CDR1 SEHNR and CDR2 FQNEAQ come from the germline V gene (reference sequence). V was clipped by 5 bases and J by 9 bases; unmatched bases: 10. The CDR3 loop spans 14 amino acids. In nucleotides, the CDR3 is TGTGCCAGCAGCGAACTCCCAAGCGGGACTGAGCAGTTCTTC. This translates into CASSELPSGTEQFF.

The genes are TRBV11-2 and TRBJ2-1, with a possible D match to TRBD2 (5 bases). Germline V gives CDR1 SGHAT, CDR2 FQNNGV. The CDR3 is 16 amino acids. V lost 0 bases to trimming and J lost 6 bases, with 15 bases between them. In nucleotides, the CDR3 is TGTGCCAGCAGCTTAGATACAGCTAGCCCCATCAATGAGCAGTTCTTC. This sequence encodes CASSLDTASPINEQFF.

This clonotype has just a few counts. V and J are TRBV5-5 and TRBJ2-5; D is unresolved. This CDR3 has 10 amino acids. Germline CDR1 reads SGHKS; CDR2 reads YYEKEE (reference sequence). Deletions cut 4 bases from V and 14 bases from J, with 12 bases between. The CDR3 region has the DNA TGTGCCAGCAGCGATAAGGACGTATACTTC. Translated: CASSDKDVYF.

This clonotype has just a few counts. This sequence joins TRBV19 and TRBJ2-3; TRBD2 aligns across 7 bases. The CDR3 has 16 amino acids. Per germline, CDR1 LNHDA and CDR2 SQIVND (reference sequence). Germline trimming cut 6 bases from V and 2 bases from J; bases unmatched to any gene: 11. CDR3 amino acids: CASRGRGRVNTDTQYF. CDR3 DNA sequence: TGTGCCAGTAGAGGGAGGGGCAGGGTAAACACAGATACGCAGTATTTT.

The genes are TRBV18 and TRBJ1-1; TRBD1 might be the D (6 bases). The germline gives CDR1 KGHSH, CDR2 LQKENI. V was shortened by 5 bases and J by 2 bases, with 12 bases between the two germline ends. This CDR3 spans 14 amino acids. The CDR3 region has the DNA TGTGCCAGCTCAAGGGGGGCAGGAAACACTGAAGCTTTCTTT. Protein product: CASSRGAGNTEAFF.

This clonotype has a count of ten or more. This sequence joins TRBV7-3 and TRBJ2-1; D ambiguous. CDR1 SGHTA and CDR2 FQGTGA come from the germline V gene. The CDR3 is made up of 14 amino acids. Trimming removed 3 bases from V and 9 bases from J, with 15 bases in between. CDR3 nucleotides: TGTGCCAGCAGCTTGGTCCCCCAGTTGGGTGAGCAGTTCTTC. It specifies CASSLVPQLGEQFF.

This clonotype has a handful of counts. The rearrangement links TRBV30 to TRBJ1-2; the D gene is possibly TRBD1 (5 bases). Germline CDR1 is GTSNPN and CDR2 is SVGIG (reference sequence). The CDR3 is 13 residues long. The ends were cut back, 2 bases at V and 4 bases at J, with 11 bases in the middle. The DNA of the CDR3 is TGTGCCTGGAGTTCTAAGGGGAGCTATGGCTACACCTTC. Residues: CAWSSKGSYGYTF.

The rearrangement uses TRBV18 and TRBJ1-2; 12 bases match TRBD1. V was clipped by 3 bases and J by 6 bases; unmatched bases: 5. Germline CDR1 KGHSH, CDR2 LQKENI. The CDR3 consists of 15 residues. CDR3 DNA sequence: TGTGCCAGCTCACCGGGGACAGGGGGCGCAAATGGCTACACCTTC. This gives the protein CASSPGTGGANGYTF.